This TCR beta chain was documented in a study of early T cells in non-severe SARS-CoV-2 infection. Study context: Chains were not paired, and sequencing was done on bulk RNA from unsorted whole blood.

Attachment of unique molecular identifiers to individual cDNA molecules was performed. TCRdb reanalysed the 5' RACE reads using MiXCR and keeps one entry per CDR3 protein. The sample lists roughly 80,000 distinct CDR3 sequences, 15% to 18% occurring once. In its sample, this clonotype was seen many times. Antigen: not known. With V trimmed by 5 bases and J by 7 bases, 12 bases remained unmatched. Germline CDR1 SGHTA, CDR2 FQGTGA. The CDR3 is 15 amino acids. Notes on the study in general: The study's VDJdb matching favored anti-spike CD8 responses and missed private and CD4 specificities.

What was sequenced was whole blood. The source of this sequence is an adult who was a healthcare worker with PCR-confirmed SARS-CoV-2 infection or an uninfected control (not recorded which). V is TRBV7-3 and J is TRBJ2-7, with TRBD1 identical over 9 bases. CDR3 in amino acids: CASSPGGGQGGEQYF. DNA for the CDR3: TGTGCCAGCAGCCCAGGAGGGGGACAGGGTGGAGAGCAGTACTTC.